Following are 18 T cell receptor beta chains from one sample sequenced in a study of CD8 T cells in Susac syndrome. The RNA input was roughly 0.5 to 1 ug, and it was reverse transcribed with random hexamers. TCRdb ran MiXCR on the immunoSEQ multiplex PCR reads and lists one entry per CDR3 protein. The profile shows tens of thousands of distinct CDR3 sequences, about 92% of them singletons. The sequencing sample was made of CD4+ T cells from PBMCs. The source of these receptors is a human donor with Susac syndrome.

The rearrangement joins TRBV7-8 to TRBJ2-5; D might be TRBD1 (5 bases). CDR1 and CDR2 (germline): SGHVS, FQNEAQ. The CDR3 extends over 14 amino acids. The germline V and J ends were trimmed by 1 base and 4 bases, with 10 bases remaining between them. The CDR3 DNA follows: TGTGCCAGCAGCTTAGTGGCCAGGGTAGAGACCCAGTACTTC. Its translation is CASSLVARVETQYF.

This clonotype was picked up a small number of times. This chain connects TRBV2 to TRBJ2-1, with no clear D. The CDR3 spans 14 residues. CDR1 and CDR2 from the germline V gene are SNHLY and FYNNEI. V lost 6 bases and J lost 1, with 10 bases in between. The chain's CDR3 is CASRATSSYNEQFF. CDR3 bases: TGTGCCAGCAGGGCGACCAGTTCCTACAATGAGCAGTTCTTC.

V usage is TRBV15 and J usage is TRBJ2-7, with TRBD2 identical over 7 bases. This CDR3 region has 15 residues. Germline V CDR1 and CDR2: LNHNV, YYDKDF (reference sequence). V dropped 0 bases and J dropped 5; count of bases not matched to a gene: 7. The CDR3 coding sequence is TGTGCCACCAGCAGAGAGGGGGGGGTAGTCCACGAGCAGTACTTC. Translated, it gives CATSREGGVVHEQYF.

The chain combines TRBV12-3 or TRBV12-4 with TRBJ2-7, with D unresolved. The CDR3 spans 16 residues. V was pared by 1 base and J by 3 bases, with 16 bases between. The DNA for the CDR3 is TGTGCCAGCAGTTTAGAGAGAGGTGATCCCCTCTACGAGCAGTACTTC. Translation: CASSLERGDPLYEQYF.

The CDR3 is CASSLRQPGLNEQFF. DNA of the CDR3: TGTGCCAGCAGCTTAAGACAGCCAGGACTTAATGAGCAGTTCTTC. The genes are TRBV7-3 and TRBJ2-1, with D perhaps assigned TRBD1 or TRBD2 (5 bases each). Trimming took off 1 base at V and 7 bases at J, with 14 bases between the two ends. The length of the CDR3 is 15 residues. The V gene's germline CDR1 is SGHTA and CDR2 FQGTGA.

The chain couples TRBV7-2 to TRBJ2-1; D unclear. V was clipped by 3 bases and J by 0 bases, with 6 bases between them. This CDR3 is built from 14 residues. CDR1 is SGHTA and CDR2 is FQGNSA in the germline V gene. The CDR3 bases are TGTGCCAGCAGCTTGCTCGTCTCCTACAATGAGCAGTTCTTC. Translated, it gives CASSLLVSYNEQFF.

The chain employs TRBV19 and TRBJ2-7; TRBD1 aligns across 8 bases. CDR1 LNHDA and CDR2 SQIVND come from the germline V gene (reference sequence). J was trimmed by 2 bases and V by 6 bases; bases with no gene match: 9. The CDR3 covers 15 residues. CDR3 bases: TGTGCCAGTAGCCTAAGGACAGGGAAGGCCTACGAGCAGTACTTC. Protein: CASSLRTGKAYEQYF.

J is TRBJ2-1 and V is TRBV5-8, with TRBD1 matching 7 bases. Per the germline V gene, CDR1 is SGHTS and CDR2 is YDEGEE. J gave up 9 bases and V 4 bases, and 10 bases lay outside the gene matches. The CDR3 sequence is 14 residues long. This chain's CDR3 is CASSRSRDSAEQFF. CDR3 in DNA: TGTGCCAGCAGCCGCTCCCGGGACAGCGCTGAGCAGTTCTTC.

The V gene is TRBV28, the J gene TRBJ2-1; the D is unclear. Deletions cut 3 bases from V and 2 bases from J, with 5 bases between. Germline lookup yields CDR1 MDHEN and CDR2 SYDVKM. This CDR3 is built from 13 residues. CDR3 DNA sequence: TGTGCCAGCAGTTTTAATACCTACAATGAGCAGTTCTTC. This encodes CASSFNTYNEQFF.

V and J are TRBV7-2 and TRBJ2-7; 7 nucleotides match TRBD2. Unmatched junction bases numbered 7, after V lost 5 bases and J lost 0 bases. Germline CDR1 SGHTA, CDR2 FQGNSA. The CDR3 has 15 residues. This CDR3 is CASSLSGVVSYEQYF. The CDR3 region has the DNA TGTGCCAGCAGCCTAAGCGGGGTCGTCTCCTACGAGCAGTACTTC.

This chain connects TRBV28 to TRBJ1-6; possibly TRBD1 for D (6 bases). V was trimmed by 10 bases and J by 8 bases, leaving 15 bases between them. This CDR3 is 13 amino acids long. Per the germline V gene, CDR1 is MDHEN and CDR2 is SYDVKM. CDR3 sequence (DNA): TGTGCCACCATAGGGGGGGCGCATTCACCCCTCCACTTT. It codes for CATIGGAHSPLHF.

The rearrangement uses TRBV20-1 and TRBJ2-5, with TRBD2 identical over 16 bases. The CDR3 runs to 15 residues. V shed 5 bases and J 5 bases; nucleotides not matched to a gene: 5. Germline V gene lookup returns CDR1 DFQATT and CDR2 SNEGSKA (reference sequence). The CDR3 DNA reads TGCAGTGCTCCCCTGGGACTAGCGGGGGGGGAGACCCAGTACTTC. Translating it yields CSAPLGLAGGETQYF.

The chain carries TRBV7-2 and TRBJ2-7, with D hard to call. CDR3 size: 11 residues. Germline V gene lookup returns CDR1 SGHTA and CDR2 FQGNSA. V lost 5 bases to trimming and J lost 7 bases, with 9 bases between them. The CDR3 nucleotides are TGTGCCAGCAGCGGGCACGGGGAGCAGTACTTC. Residues: CASSGHGEQYF.

The V and J genes are TRBV20-1 and TRBJ1-2, with TRBD1 identical over 10 bases. Germline V gene sequence: CDR1 DFQATT, CDR2 SNEGSKA (reference sequence). V gave up 5 bases and J gave up 2 bases; unmatched junction bases: 8. The CDR3 consists of 15 residues. The CDR3, as DNA: TGCAGTGCTCCCGGGACAGGGGCTTTAAACTATGGCTACACCTTC. Residues: CSAPGTGALNYGYTF.

The chain joins TRBV6-2 or TRBV6-3 to TRBJ2-3; the D call may be TRBD1 or TRBD2 (5 bases each). Germline CDR1 is MNHEY and CDR2 is SVGEGT. V was clipped by 8 bases and J by 0 bases, with 9 bases between them. The CDR3 consists of 13 residues. CDR3 coding DNA: TGTGCCAGCGGGGACCGAAGCACAGATACGCAGTATTTT. Translation gives CASGDRSTDTQYF.

This clonotype showed up just once. The chain recombines TRBV19 with TRBJ1-2; no clear D gene. Germline V CDR1 and CDR2: LNHDA, SQIVND (reference sequence). V was trimmed by 1 base and J by 4 bases, leaving 7 bases between them. This CDR3 is 13 amino acids long. The CDR3: CASSIAGSYGYTF. DNA of the CDR3: TGTGCCAGTAGTATAGCGGGGAGCTATGGCTACACCTTC.

The chain has TRBV6-2 or TRBV6-3 and TRBJ1-5, with no clear D. Trimming took 7 bases from V and 4 from J, leaving 11 bases between them. CDR1 MNHEY and CDR2 SVGEGT come from the germline V gene. The CDR3 loop spans 13 amino acids. This CDR3 is CASTRLGNQPQHF. The CDR3 DNA follows: TGTGCCAGCACCCGCCTAGGAAATCAGCCCCAGCATTTT.

The chain couples TRBV4-1 to TRBJ1-5; D gene unclear. The length of the CDR3 is 14 residues. The V and J ends lost 4 bases and 0 bases respectively, with 7 bases between them. Germline V gene data show CDR1 as MGHRA and CDR2 as YSYEKL. The CDR3 protein is CASSPVNSNQPQHF. The DNA of the CDR3 is TGCGCCAGCAGCCCAGTTAATAGCAATCAGCCCCAGCATTTT.